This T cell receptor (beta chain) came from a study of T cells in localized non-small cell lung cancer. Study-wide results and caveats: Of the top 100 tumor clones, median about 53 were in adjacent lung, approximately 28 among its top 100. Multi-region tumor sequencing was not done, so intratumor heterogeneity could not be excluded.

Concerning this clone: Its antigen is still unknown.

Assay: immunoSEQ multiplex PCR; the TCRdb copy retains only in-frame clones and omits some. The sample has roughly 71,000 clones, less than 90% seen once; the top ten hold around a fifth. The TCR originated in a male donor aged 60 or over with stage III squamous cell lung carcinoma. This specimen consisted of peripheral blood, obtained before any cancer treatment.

The CDR3 reads CASMGRGDSPLHF. The CDR3 DNA reads as TGTGCCAGCATGGGCAGGGGAGATTCACCCCTCCACTTT. The gene calls are TRBV6-1 and TRBJ1-6, with D possibly being TRBD1 (6 bases). The V gene lost 7 bases and the J gene lost 8 bases, with 12 bases spanning the gap. Germline CDR1 reads MNHNS; CDR2 reads SASEGT. The CDR3 has 13 amino acids.